This TCR beta chain originates from a study of memory CD4+ T cells and cytomegalovirus serostatus. Study-wide results and caveats: CD4+ memory repertoires contained 67 of 164 reported CMV TCRbeta sequences.

Single viable CD3+CD4+CD8-CD45RO+ cells were sorted as the memory CD4+ T cells. The germline CDR1 and CDR2 sequences are MDHEN and SYDVKM. The length of the CDR3 is 11 residues. V was pared by 3 bases and J by 6 bases, with 5 bases between. As regards this clone: Its antigen is undetermined.

Method: immunoSEQ multiplex PCR; TCRdb's copy keeps in-frame clones and lacks some. Among some 54,000 clones listed, about four fifths were seen once. What was sequenced was memory CD4+ T cells from blood. V is TRBV28 and J is TRBJ1-2, with D unresolved. This clonotype originated in an adult in good health and CMV-seropositive. The CDR3 bases are TGTGCCAGCAGTTTGGGTCATGGCTACACCTTC. Translating it yields CASSLGHGYTF.